These T cell receptor beta chains were read from a single sample in a study of blood T cells in healthy people across ages. One entry per CDR3 protein results from TCRdb running MiXCR on the 5' RACE reads. The table includes 1,800,000 or so distinct CDR3 sequences, 35% to 50% detected once. The specimen sequenced was blood. These receptors were collected from a human donor in good health. Both conserved end residues are part of each CDR3. D genes are given only for firm matches. For some rows the clone size is stated as once, few or many, or as a class when expanded; others skip it.

d_gene: TRBD1; j_gene: TRBJ2-3; abundance: NA; v_gene: TRBV5-5; CDR3nt: TGTGCCAGCAGCCCCGGGACAGGGGATCTAGATACGCAGTATTTT; CDR3aa: CASSPGTGDLDTQYF
d_gene: TRBD2; j_gene: TRBJ2-7; abundance: many; v_gene: TRBV20-1; CDR3nt: TGCAGTGCTAGGCCTTCTAGCGGGGGGCGCTCCTACGAGCAGTACTTC; CDR3aa: CSARPSSGGRSYEQYF
d_gene: NA; j_gene: TRBJ1-2; abundance: NA; v_gene: TRBV20-1; CDR3nt: TGCAGTGCCAGCTCAGGAATAAGTAACTATGGCTACACCTTC; CDR3aa: CSASSGISNYGYTF
d_gene: TRBD2; j_gene: TRBJ2-5; abundance: NA; v_gene: TRBV20-1; CDR3nt: TGCAGTGCCACTTTAGTCGGGAGGGTCCAAGAGACCCAGTACTTC; CDR3aa: CSATLVGRVQETQYF
d_gene: NA; j_gene: TRBJ1-1; abundance: many; v_gene: TRBV5-1; CDR3nt: TGTGCCAGCAGCTTAACCGGGGCGAACACTGAAGCTTTCTTT; CDR3aa: CASSLTGANTEAFF
d_gene: TRBD2; j_gene: TRBJ2-5; abundance: few; v_gene: TRBV20-1; CDR3nt: TGCAGTGCTAACCCTAGCGGGGGGGAGACCCAGTACTTC; CDR3aa: CSANPSGGETQYF
d_gene: TRBD1; j_gene: TRBJ2-7; abundance: few; v_gene: TRBV10-3; CDR3nt: TGTGCCATCAGCACCCCGGGACAGGTTTTGTACGAGCAGTACTTC; CDR3aa: CAISTPGQVLYEQYF
d_gene: NA; j_gene: TRBJ1-2; abundance: NA; v_gene: TRBV9; CDR3nt: TGTGCCAGCAGCGTCTCAGGCGAGAACTATGGCTACACCTTC; CDR3aa: CASSVSGENYGYTF
d_gene: NA; j_gene: TRBJ2-7; abundance: NA; v_gene: TRBV12-5; CDR3nt: NA; CDR3aa: CASGLVGSGIERYF
d_gene: NA; j_gene: TRBJ1-2; abundance: NA; v_gene: TRBV20-1; CDR3nt: TGCAGTGCCAAAAGACAGTTCTATGACTACACCTTC; CDR3aa: CSAKRQFYDYTF
d_gene: TRBD2; j_gene: TRBJ2-3; abundance: NA; v_gene: TRBV20-1; CDR3nt: TGCAGTGCAAACCCATCTAGCGGGGGAAGCACAGATACGCAGTATTTT; CDR3aa: CSANPSSGGSTDTQYF
d_gene: TRBD1; j_gene: TRBJ1-2; abundance: NA; v_gene: TRBV12-3/TRBV12-4; CDR3nt: TGTGCCAGCAGATTGACAGGGGGGATCTATGGCTACACCTTC; CDR3aa: CASRLTGGIYGYTF
d_gene: NA; j_gene: TRBJ2-3; abundance: once; v_gene: TRBV9; CDR3nt: TGTGCCAGTATAAAAAAATCGGCCGGAGGTACGCAGTATTTT; CDR3aa: CASIKKSAGGTQYF
d_gene: TRBD2; j_gene: TRBJ2-5; abundance: few; v_gene: TRBV3-1; CDR3nt: TGTGCCAGCAGCCCCCACGCCGCCATAGCGGGGGCGCGCGGGACCCAGTACTTC; CDR3aa: CASSPHAAIAGARGTQYF
d_gene: NA; j_gene: TRBJ2-2; abundance: NA; v_gene: TRBV6-1; CDR3nt: TGTGCCAGCACCCGGGACAAAGCGAACACCGGGGAGCTGTTTTTT; CDR3aa: CASTRDKANTGELFF
d_gene: NA; j_gene: TRBJ2-7; abundance: NA; v_gene: TRBV10-3; CDR3nt: TGTGCCGCCGCAGGTGGGTCCTCCTACGAGCAGTACTTC; CDR3aa: CAAAGGSSYEQYF
d_gene: TRBD1; j_gene: TRBJ1-6; abundance: NA; v_gene: TRBV2; CDR3nt: TGTGCCAGCAACCCAGACAGGGCGACTAATTCACCCCTCCACTTT; CDR3aa: CASNPDRATNSPLHF
d_gene: TRBD1; j_gene: TRBJ1-2; abundance: NA; v_gene: TRBV10-3; CDR3nt: TGTGCCATCCCTTCAAACAGGGGGCTAGGTCATGGCTACACCTTC; CDR3aa: CAIPSNRGLGHGYTF
d_gene: NA; j_gene: TRBJ1-2; abundance: NA; v_gene: TRBV30; CDR3nt: TGTGCCTGGGGAGCTAAGGGCTACACCTTC; CDR3aa: CAWGAKGYTF
d_gene: NA; j_gene: TRBJ2-1; abundance: NA; v_gene: TRBV19; CDR3nt: TGTGCCAGTAGTATTTACCACAATGAGCAGTTCTTC; CDR3aa: CASSIYHNEQFF